These 15 T cell receptor beta chains share one sample of origin, sequenced in a study of blood T cell repertoires in COVID-19. The table came from immunoSEQ multiplex PCR; TCRdb's copy has only in-frame clones and leaves some out. Of about 100,000 clones in the sample, just over 85% are singletons; the top ten hold roughly 2.6%. The sequenced sample consisted of PBMCs or T cells enriched from blood (not recorded which). The receptors were sampled from a woman between 45 and 65 years old who had recovered from COVID-19.

The rearrangement uses TRBV3-1 (or the pseudogene TRBV3-2) and TRBJ2-1, with a weak D call TRBD1 (6 bases). Trimming cost V 5 bases and J 9 bases, with 14 bases left between them. The CDR3 runs 13 residues. The germline V gene has CDR1 LGHDT and CDR2 YNNKEL (reference sequence). The DNA of the CDR3 is TGTGCCAGCAGCGACACCAGGGGTGGTGAGCAGTTCTTC. Amino acids: CASSDTRGGEQFF.

The chain couples TRBV5-6 to TRBJ1-5, with D possibly being TRBD1 (5 bases). Looked up from germline, CDR1 is SGHDT and CDR2 is YYEEEE. The CDR3 has 15 residues. Trimming left V 4 bases short and J 3 bases short, with 14 bases between. The CDR3 protein is CASSLGVVDNQPQHF. CDR3 DNA: TGTGCCAGCAGCCTAGGGGTAGTGGACAATCAGCCCCAGCATTTT.

The rearrangement joins TRBV24-1 to TRBJ2-3; 7 nucleotides align to TRBD1. CDR1 is KGHDR and CDR2 is SFDVKD in the germline V gene. CDR3 length equals 16 residues. V trimming: 4 bases; J trimming: 3 bases; junction bases outside the gene matches: 9. The CDR3 nucleotides read TGTGCCACCAGTGACCAGACAGGGAAGAGGACAGATACGCAGTATTTT. Translated, it gives CATSDQTGKRTDTQYF.

The V and J genes are TRBV28 and TRBJ2-1; 8 nucleotides line up with TRBD2. This CDR3 contains 16 residues. Per the germline V gene, CDR1 is MDHEN and CDR2 is SYDVKM. Trimming removed 7 bases from V and 8 bases from J; junction bases left unmatched: 16. The CDR3, as DNA: TGTGCCAGCACCCGGTTCGTTGCGGGGGGTAACGATGAGCAGTTCTTC. Encoded protein: CASTRFVAGGNDEQFF.

CDR3 in amino acids: CASSPEQGIRGYTF. CDR3 DNA sequence: TGTGCCAGCTCACCGGAACAGGGGATAAGGGGCTACACCTTC. V and J are TRBV18 and TRBJ1-2; 7 bases fit TRBD1. The length of the CDR3 is 14 residues. Per the germline V gene, CDR1 is KGHSH and CDR2 is LQKENI. Trimming at V came to 3 bases and at J to 8 bases, leaving 9 bases not matched to a gene. Together with reference TRBV18 and TRBJ1-2, the CDR3 gives the full variable domain: NAGVMQNPRHLVRRRGQEARLRCSPMKGHSHVYWYRQLPEEGLKFMVYLQKENIIDESGMPKERFSAEFPKEGPSILRIQQVVRGDSAAYFCASSPEQGIRGYTFGSGTRLTVV.

This clone has just a few counts. The CDR3 loop is CATSEKAGEGNNEQFF. The DNA for the CDR3 is TGTGCCACCAGTGAGAAAGCGGGTGAGGGGAACAATGAGCAGTTCTTC. V is TRBV24-1 and J is TRBJ2-1, with D perhaps TRBD2 (6 bases). Germline V CDR1 and CDR2: KGHDR, SFDVKD. This CDR3 is 16 amino acids long. The V gene lost 4 bases and the J gene lost 5 bases, with 17 bases spanning the gap.

CDR3 amino acids: CASSLGAGTQRQETQYF. The CDR3 region has the DNA TGTGCCAGCAGCTTAGGGGCGGGGACTCAGCGTCAAGAGACCCAGTACTTC. The chain combines TRBV11-3 with TRBJ2-5, with D tentatively TRBD2 (6 bases). Germline assignment: CDR1 SGHNT and CDR2 YENEEA. V was shortened by 1 base and J by 2 bases, with 17 bases between the two germline ends. The CDR3 spans 17 residues.

The CDR3 DNA is TGTGCCAGCAGTTTATACCCGGCAGGTTCCTACGAGCAGTACTTC. Its translation is CASSLYPAGSYEQYF. The chain recombines TRBV27 with TRBJ2-7; D remains ambiguous. The CDR3 has 15 residues. Germline V CDR1 and CDR2: MNHEY, SMNVEV (reference sequence). The V gene lost 1 base and the J gene lost 1 base, with 11 bases spanning the gap.

This chain joins TRBV19 and TRBJ1-2; D gene uncertain. The V end was cut by 5 bases, the J end by 8 bases, with 18 bases between. Germline CDR1 reads LNHDA; CDR2 reads SQIVND (reference sequence). The CDR3 is made up of 14 amino acids. CDR3 nucleotides: TGTGCCAGTAGTGTCCATGGAGCTGAGGTAGGCTACACCTTC. Residues: CASSVHGAEVGYTF.

This chain joins TRBV5-4 and TRBJ2-3; 11 bases match TRBD2. This CDR3 spans 16 amino acids. Germline loops: CDR1 SGHNT, CDR2 YYREEE (reference sequence). J lost 4 bases, V lost 0 bases, and 4 bases had no gene match. CDR3 DNA: TGTGCCAGCAGCTTGGTGGCTAGCGGGGGGTCAGATACGCAGTATTTT. Its protein is CASSLVASGGSDTQYF.

This clone has only one observation. This chain connects TRBV7-9 to TRBJ2-3, with TRBD2 identical over 10 bases. Looked up from germline, CDR1 is SEHNR and CDR2 is FQNEAQ (reference sequence). This CDR3 contains 15 residues. Trimming removed 8 bases from V and 4 bases from J; junction bases left unmatched: 9. This CDR3 reads CASVGAGGPSDTQYF. In nucleotides, the CDR3 is TGTGCCAGCGTAGGAGCGGGGGGGCCGTCAGATACGCAGTATTTT.

The J gene is TRBJ2-3, the V gene TRBV7-3, with 9 bases lining up with TRBD2. This CDR3 contains 17 residues. Germline assignment: CDR1 SGHTA and CDR2 FQGTGA. V was clipped by 3 bases and J by 5 bases; unmatched bases: 12. DNA of the CDR3: TGTGCCAGCAGCTTCCTGGCGGGAGGGCCTGGGGGAGATACGCAGTATTTT. Translated, it gives CASSFLAGGPGGDTQYF.

The genes are TRBV27 and TRBJ1-4; D may be TRBD1 (5 bases). The V gene's germline CDR1 is MNHEY and CDR2 SMNVEV (reference sequence). The CDR3 sequence is 15 residues long. Deletions cut 10 bases from V and 3 bases from J, with 18 bases between. CDR3 DNA sequence: TGTGCCACCCGACCCAGGGTTCTCGCTAATGAAAAACTGTTTTTT. Translated, it gives CATRPRVLANEKLFF.

The chain is built from TRBV19 and TRBJ1-1, with a weak D call TRBD1 (6 bases). Germline V gene data show CDR1 as LNHDA and CDR2 as SQIVND (reference sequence). Between the trimmed V and J ends, which lost 3 bases and 6 bases, there was a span of 17 bases. This CDR3 region has 15 residues. The CDR3 spells CASSMSLQGSPEAFF. CDR3 bases: TGTGCCAGTAGTATGTCCCTACAGGGTAGCCCTGAAGCTTTCTTT.

The genes are TRBV2 and TRBJ2-5; 8 nucleotides match TRBD2. Germline CDR1 reads SNHLY; CDR2 reads FYNNEI. CDR3 size: 14 residues. With V trimmed by 4 bases and J by 4 bases, 5 bases remained unmatched. Here the CDR3 DNA reads TGTGCCAGCAGTGTCGGTAGCGGGGCAGAGACCCAGTACTTC. It translates to CASSVGSGAETQYF.